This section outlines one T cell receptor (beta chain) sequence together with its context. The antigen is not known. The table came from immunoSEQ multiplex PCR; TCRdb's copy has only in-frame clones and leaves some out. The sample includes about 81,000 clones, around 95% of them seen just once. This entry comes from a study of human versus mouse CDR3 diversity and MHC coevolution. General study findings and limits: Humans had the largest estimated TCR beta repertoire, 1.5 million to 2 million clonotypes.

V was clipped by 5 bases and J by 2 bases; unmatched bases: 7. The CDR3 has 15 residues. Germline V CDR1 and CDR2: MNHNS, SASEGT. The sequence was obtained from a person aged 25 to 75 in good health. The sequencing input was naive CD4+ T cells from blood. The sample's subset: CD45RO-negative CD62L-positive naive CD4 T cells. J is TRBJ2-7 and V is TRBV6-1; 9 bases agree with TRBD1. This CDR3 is CASSNQWTGAYEQYF. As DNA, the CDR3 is TGTGCCAGCAGTAATCAGTGGACAGGGGCCTACGAGCAGTACTTC.